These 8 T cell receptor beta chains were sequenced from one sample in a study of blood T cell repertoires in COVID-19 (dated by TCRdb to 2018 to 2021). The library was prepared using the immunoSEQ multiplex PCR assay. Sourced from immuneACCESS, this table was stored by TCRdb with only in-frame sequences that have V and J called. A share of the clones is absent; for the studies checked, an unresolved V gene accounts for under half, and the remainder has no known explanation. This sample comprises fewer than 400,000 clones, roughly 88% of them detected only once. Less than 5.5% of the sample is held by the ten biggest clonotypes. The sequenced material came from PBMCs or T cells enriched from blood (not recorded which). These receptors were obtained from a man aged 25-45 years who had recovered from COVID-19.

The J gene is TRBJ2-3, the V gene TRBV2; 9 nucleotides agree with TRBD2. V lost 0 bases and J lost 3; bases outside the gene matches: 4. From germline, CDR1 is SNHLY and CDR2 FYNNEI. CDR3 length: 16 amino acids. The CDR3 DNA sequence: TGTGCCAGCAGTGAAGCTTTGCGGGGGGGGACAGATACGCAGTATTTT. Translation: CASSEALRGGTDTQYF.

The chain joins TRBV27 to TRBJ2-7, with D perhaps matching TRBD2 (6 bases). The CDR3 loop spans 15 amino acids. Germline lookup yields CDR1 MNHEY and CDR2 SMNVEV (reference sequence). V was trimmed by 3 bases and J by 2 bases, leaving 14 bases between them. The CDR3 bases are TGTGCCAGCAGTTTTTCGGTTAGCGGTGCCTACGAGCAGTACTTC. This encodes CASSFSVSGAYEQYF.

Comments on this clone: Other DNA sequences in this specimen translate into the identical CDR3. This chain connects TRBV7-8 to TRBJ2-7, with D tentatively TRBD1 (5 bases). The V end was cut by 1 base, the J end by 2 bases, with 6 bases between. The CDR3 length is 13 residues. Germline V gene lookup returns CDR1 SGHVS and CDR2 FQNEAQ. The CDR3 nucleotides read TGTGCCAGCAGCTTAGGCAGGGCCTACGAGCAGTACTTC. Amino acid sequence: CASSLGRAYEQYF.

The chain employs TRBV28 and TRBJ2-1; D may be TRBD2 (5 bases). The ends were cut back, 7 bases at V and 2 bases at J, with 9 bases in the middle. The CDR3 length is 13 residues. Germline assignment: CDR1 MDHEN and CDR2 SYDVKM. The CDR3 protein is CASMSGTYNEQFF. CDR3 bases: TGTGCCAGCATGAGCGGCACCTACAATGAGCAGTTCTTC.

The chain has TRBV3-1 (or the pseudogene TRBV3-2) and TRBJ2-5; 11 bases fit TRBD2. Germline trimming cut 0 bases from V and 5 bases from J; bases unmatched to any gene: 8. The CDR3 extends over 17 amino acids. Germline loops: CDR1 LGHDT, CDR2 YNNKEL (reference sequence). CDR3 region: CASSQETSGVLSETQYF. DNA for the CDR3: TGTGCCAGCAGCCAAGAGACTAGCGGGGTACTCTCCGAGACCCAGTACTTC.

The CDR3 region is CASRRQISNQPQHF. In nucleotides, the CDR3 is TGTGCCAGCAGACGACAGATTAGCAATCAGCCCCAGCATTTT. The chain recombines TRBV28 with TRBJ1-5, with D maybe TRBD1 (5 bases). CDR1 is MDHEN and CDR2 is SYDVKM in the germline V gene. Between the trimmed V and J ends, which lost 6 bases and 0 bases, there was a span of 9 bases. This CDR3 has 14 amino acids.

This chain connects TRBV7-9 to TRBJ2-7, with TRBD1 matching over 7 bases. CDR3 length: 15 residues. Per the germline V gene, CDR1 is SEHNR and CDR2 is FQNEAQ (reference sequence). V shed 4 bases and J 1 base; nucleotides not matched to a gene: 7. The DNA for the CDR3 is TGTGCCAGCAGCTCAACCGGGACAGTGTCCTACGAGCAGTACTTC. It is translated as CASSSTGTVSYEQYF.

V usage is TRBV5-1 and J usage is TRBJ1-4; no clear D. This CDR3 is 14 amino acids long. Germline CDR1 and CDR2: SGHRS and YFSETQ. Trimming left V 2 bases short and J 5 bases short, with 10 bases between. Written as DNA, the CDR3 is TGCGCCAGCAGCTTCCAGGAACCGAATGAAAAACTGTTTTTT. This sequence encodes CASSFQEPNEKLFF.